The clone carrying this T cell receptor (beta chain) was seen a handful of times. As processed by the authors: Nucleated cell counts were estimated from reference gene primer amplification. Sequencing used immunoSEQ multiplex PCR; TCRdb keeps in-frame clones, though not all of them. That table gives V, J and clone size, and the DNA gave D and trimming. This sample has 120,000 to 150,000 clones, with roughly 84% found just once. The data were taken from a study of blood T cell repertoires in COVID-19. On the study more broadly: Sites in the United States, Italy and Spain provided acute and convalescent COVID-19 samples. In each case, the material was cDNA or gDNA derived from T cells, B-cell-depleted T cells, or PBMCs.

The length of the CDR3 is 13 residues. Germline-derived CDR1 and CDR2 are MNHEY and SVGEGT. The ends were cut back, 4 bases at V and 2 bases at J, with 6 bases in the middle. V gene TRBV6-2 or TRBV6-3 combines with J gene TRBJ1-5; D not resolved. The sequence derives from a human donor in a cohort sampled during active COVID-19. Sequencing was carried out using peripheral blood. The CDR3 sequence: CASSSLRNQPQHF. The DNA of the CDR3 is TGTGCCAGCAGTTCCCTTCGCAATCAGCCCCAGCATTTT.